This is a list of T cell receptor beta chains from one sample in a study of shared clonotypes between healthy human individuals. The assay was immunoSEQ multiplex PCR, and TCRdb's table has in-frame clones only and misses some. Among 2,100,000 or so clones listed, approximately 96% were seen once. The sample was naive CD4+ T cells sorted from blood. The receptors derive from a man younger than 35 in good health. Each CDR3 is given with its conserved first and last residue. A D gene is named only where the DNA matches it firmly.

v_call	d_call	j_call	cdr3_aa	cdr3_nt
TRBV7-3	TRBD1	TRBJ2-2	CASSSRGPGTGELFF	TGTGCCAGCAGCTCCAGGGGGCCGGGCACCGGGGAGCTGTTTTTT
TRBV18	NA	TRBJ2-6	CASSPLAGQGTSGANVLTF	TGTGCCAGCTCACCATTAGCCGGGCAGGGAACATCAGGGGCCAACGTCCTGACTTTC
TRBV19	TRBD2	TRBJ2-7	CASSHQPGLGAYEQYF	TGTGCCAGTAGTCACCAACCGGGACTAGGGGCCTACGAGCAGTACTTC
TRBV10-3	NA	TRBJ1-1	CAISPGGRYTEAFF	TGTGCCATCAGTCCCGGGGGGCGGTACACTGAAGCTTTCTTT
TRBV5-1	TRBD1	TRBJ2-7	CASSPGTGGSYEQYF	TGCGCCAGCAGCCCCGGGACAGGGGGATCGTACGAGCAGTACTTC
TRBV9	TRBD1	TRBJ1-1	CASTPGQSNTEAFF	TGTGCCAGCACTCCGGGACAGTCGAACACTGAAGCTTTCTTT
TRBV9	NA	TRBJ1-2	CASSLEGQLYGYTF	TGTGCCAGCAGCCTAGAGGGGCAGCTCTATGGCTACACCTTC
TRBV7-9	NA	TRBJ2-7	CASSLDWGWQYF	TGTGCCAGCAGCTTAGATTGGGGATGGCAGTACTTC
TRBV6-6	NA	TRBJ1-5	CASSADSNQPQHF	TGTGCCAGCAGTGCGGACAGCAATCAGCCCCAGCATTTT
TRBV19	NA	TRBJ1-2	CASSQNVRQARGYTF	TGTGCCAGTAGTCAAAATGTTAGACAGGCACGCGGCTACACCTTC
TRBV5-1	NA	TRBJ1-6	CASSFRDASSYNSPLHF	TGCGCCAGCAGCTTCCGGGACGCCAGCTCCTATAATTCACCCCTCCACTTT
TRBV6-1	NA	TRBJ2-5	CASSEARGPAVETQYF	TGTGCCAGCAGTGAAGCACGGGGGCCCGCGGTTGAGACCCAGTACTTC
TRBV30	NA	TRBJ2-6	CAWSVGGAGANVLTF	TGTGCCTGGAGTGTAGGGGGTGCTGGGGCCAACGTCCTGACTTTC
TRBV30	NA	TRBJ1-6	CAWSPLDGTNSPLHF	TGTGCCTGGAGTCCACTCGACGGAACTAATTCACCCCTCCACTTT
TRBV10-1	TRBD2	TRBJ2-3	CASSSGVSTDTQYF	TGCGCCAGCTCTAGCGGGGTTAGCACAGATACGCAGTATTTT
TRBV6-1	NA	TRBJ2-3	CASSEVRARSTDTQYF	TGTGCCAGCAGTGAGGTTAGAGCCCGTAGCACAGATACGCAGTATTTT
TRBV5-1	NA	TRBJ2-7	CASTGQGLTYEQYF	TGCGCCAGCACCGGTCAGGGGCTCACCTACGAGCAGTACTTC
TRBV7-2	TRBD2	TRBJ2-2	CASSFEGTTLTGELFF	TGTGCCAGCAGCTTCGAAGGGACTACTCTCACCGGGGAGCTGTTTTTT
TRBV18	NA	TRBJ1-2	CASSPPRQGSGYGYTF	TGTGCCAGCTCACCACCGCGGCAGGGATCTGGGTATGGCTACACCTTC
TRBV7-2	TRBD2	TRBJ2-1	CASSGVAGVSYNEQFF	TGTGCCAGCAGCGGGGTAGCGGGAGTCAGTTACAATGAGCAGTTCTTC
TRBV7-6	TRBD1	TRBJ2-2	CASSFSGQGVTGELFF	TGTGCCAGCAGCTTTTCTGGACAGGGGGTCACCGGGGAGCTGTTTTTT
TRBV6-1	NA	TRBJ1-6	CASRGRGESSPLHF	TGTGCCAGCAGAGGGCGAGGGGAGAGTTCACCCCTCCACTTT